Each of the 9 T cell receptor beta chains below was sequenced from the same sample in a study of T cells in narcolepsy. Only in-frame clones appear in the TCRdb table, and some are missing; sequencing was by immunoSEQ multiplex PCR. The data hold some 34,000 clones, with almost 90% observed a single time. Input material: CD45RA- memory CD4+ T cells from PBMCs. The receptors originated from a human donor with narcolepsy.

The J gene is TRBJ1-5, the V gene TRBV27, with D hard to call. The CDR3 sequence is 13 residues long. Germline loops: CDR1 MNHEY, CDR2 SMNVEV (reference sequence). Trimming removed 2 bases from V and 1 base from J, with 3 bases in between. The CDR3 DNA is TGTGCCAGCAGTTTACAAAGCAATCAGCCCCAGCATTTT. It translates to CASSLQSNQPQHF.

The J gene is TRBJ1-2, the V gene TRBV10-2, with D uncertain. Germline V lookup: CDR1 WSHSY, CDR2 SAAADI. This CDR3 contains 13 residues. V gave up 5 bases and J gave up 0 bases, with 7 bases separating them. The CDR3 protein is CASSNLANYGYTF. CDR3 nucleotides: TGCGCCAGCAGTAACCTAGCTAACTATGGCTACACCTTC.

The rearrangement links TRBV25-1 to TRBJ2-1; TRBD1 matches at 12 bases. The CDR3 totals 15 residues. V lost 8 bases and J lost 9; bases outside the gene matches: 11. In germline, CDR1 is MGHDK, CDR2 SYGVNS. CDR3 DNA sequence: TGTGCCAGCTCCTCCGGGACAGGGGGCAAGGGTGAGCAGTTCTTC. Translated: CASSSGTGGKGEQFF.

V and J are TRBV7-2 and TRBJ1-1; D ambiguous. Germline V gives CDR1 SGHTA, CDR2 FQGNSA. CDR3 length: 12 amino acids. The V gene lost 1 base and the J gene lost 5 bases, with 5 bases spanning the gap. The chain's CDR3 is CASSLVQTEAFF. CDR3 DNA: TGTGCCAGCAGCTTAGTGCAGACTGAAGCTTTCTTT.

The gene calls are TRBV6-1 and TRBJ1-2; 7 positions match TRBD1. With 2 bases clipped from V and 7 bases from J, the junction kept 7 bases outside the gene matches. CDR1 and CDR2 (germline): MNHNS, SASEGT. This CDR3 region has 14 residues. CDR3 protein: CASSEMRGRVGYTF. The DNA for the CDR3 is TGTGCCAGCAGTGAAATGAGGGGGCGAGTTGGCTACACCTTC.

The CDR3 loop reads CASRRGLDQPQHF. The CDR3 bases are TGTGCCAGCAGGCGGGGATTGGATCAGCCCCAGCATTTT. This sequence joins TRBV27 and TRBJ1-5; no clear D gene. The CDR3 runs to 13 residues. Germline CDR1 reads MNHEY; CDR2 reads SMNVEV (reference sequence). The V and J ends lost 6 bases and 5 bases respectively, with 11 bases between them.

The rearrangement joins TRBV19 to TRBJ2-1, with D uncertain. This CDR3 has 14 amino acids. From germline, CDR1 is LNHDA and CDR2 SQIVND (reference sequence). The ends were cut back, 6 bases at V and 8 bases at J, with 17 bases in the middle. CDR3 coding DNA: TGTGCCAGTAGGACAACCTTTACCGGAGATGAGCAGTTCTTC. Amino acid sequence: CASRTTFTGDEQFF.

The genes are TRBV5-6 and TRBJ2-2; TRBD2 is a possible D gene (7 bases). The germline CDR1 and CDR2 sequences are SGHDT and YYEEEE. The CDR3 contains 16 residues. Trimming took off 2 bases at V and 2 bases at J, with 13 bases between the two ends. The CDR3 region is CASSLTAGANTGELFF. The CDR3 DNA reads TGTGCCAGCAGCTTAACGGCGGGGGCAAACACCGGGGAGCTGTTTTTT.

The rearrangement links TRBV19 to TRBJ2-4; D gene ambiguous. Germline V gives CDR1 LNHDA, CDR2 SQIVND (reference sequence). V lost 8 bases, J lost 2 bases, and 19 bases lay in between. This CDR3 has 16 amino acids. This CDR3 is CASSKGFLSSKNIQYF. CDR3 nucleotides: TGTGCCAGTTCCAAAGGCTTCCTCTCCTCCAAAAACATTCAGTACTTC.